Below are 13 T cell receptor beta chains sequenced from a single sample in a study of neurological immune-mediated disorders. TCRdb itself ran the 5' RACE reads through MiXCR, one entry per CDR3 protein. The data contain some 120,000 distinct CDR3 sequences, approximately 3.2% of them singletons. The sequenced sample was PBMCs. The receptors derive from a woman aged 25 to 45 with multiple sclerosis.

There are many counts of this clonotype. In DNA form, the CDR3 reads TGTGCCAGCAGTTTGAACGGTCGGACAGATGAAGCTTTCTTT. Translated: CASSLNGRTDEAFF. The rearrangement uses TRBV12-3 or TRBV12-4 and TRBJ1-1; perhaps TRBD1 as D (6 bases). This CDR3 region has 14 residues. V was cut by 3 bases and J by 7 bases, with 15 bases left in between.

The chain employs TRBV9 and TRBJ2-3; TRBD2 is a possible D gene (5 bases). The length of the CDR3 is 15 residues. Germline V gene lookup returns CDR1 SGDLS and CDR2 YYNGEE. V lost 0 bases and J lost 0, with 8 bases in between. CDR3 protein: CASSVGLASTDTQYF. For the CDR3, the DNA is TGTGCCAGCAGCGTAGGTCTAGCCAGCACAGATACGCAGTATTTT.

The table lists this clonotype with many counts. V gene TRBV7-2 combines with J gene TRBJ1-2; D gene ambiguous. The germline V gene has CDR1 SGHTA and CDR2 FQGNSA. The CDR3 sequence is 14 residues long. Trimming cost V 1 base and J 4 bases, with 10 bases left between them. The CDR3 coding sequence is TGTGCCAGCAGCTTAGATTTGGGCGTCTATGGCTACACCTTC. Translating it yields CASSLDLGVYGYTF.

Many counts were recorded for this clonotype. The genes are TRBV20-1 and TRBJ2-3; no firm D call. Germline V gene sequence: CDR1 DFQATT, CDR2 SNEGSKA (reference sequence). Trimming took off 4 bases at V and 4 bases at J, with 12 bases between the two ends. The CDR3 sequence is 13 residues long. The DNA of the CDR3 is TGCAGTGCTATATTAAATGAGGCAGATACGCAGTATTTT. It is translated as CSAILNEADTQYF.

This clonotype was observed a few times. This chain links TRBV20-1 with TRBJ2-7, with D possibly TRBD2 on 5 matching bases. V shed 5 bases and J shed 5 bases, with 16 bases lying between them. From germline, CDR1 is DFQATT and CDR2 SNEGSKA (reference sequence). The CDR3 is 13 amino acids. This CDR3 is CSAQRRLGNEQYF. The CDR3 nucleotides read TGCAGTGCTCAGAGGCGCCTCGGGAACGAGCAGTACTTC.

This clonotype came up many times. The rearrangement joins TRBV12-3 or TRBV12-4 to TRBJ1-1; no clear D gene. Trimming took off 6 bases at V and 1 base at J, with 18 bases between the two ends. CDR3 length equals 16 residues. CDR3 in amino acids: CASSTPRRRRNTEAFF. The CDR3 DNA reads as TGTGCCAGCAGCACCCCTCGGAGAAGGAGGAACACTGAAGCTTTCTTT.

This clonotype was seen repeatedly, ten times or more. The chain combines TRBV6-6 with TRBJ2-3; 13 bases match TRBD2. This CDR3 has 15 residues. V shed 8 bases, J shed 4 bases, and the junction held 6 bases outside the gene matches. From germline, CDR1 is MNHNY and CDR2 SVGAGI (reference sequence). The CDR3 DNA reads as TGTGCCAGCCGGACTAGCGGGGGAGGGCCAGATACGCAGTATTTT. This sequence encodes CASRTSGGGPDTQYF.

This clonotype was seen at least ten times. This chain connects TRBV5-1 to TRBJ1-1; no clear D gene. Germline CDR1 and CDR2: SGHRS and YFSETQ. The germline V and J ends were trimmed by 2 bases and 4 bases, with 9 bases remaining between them. This CDR3 is 13 amino acids long. The CDR3 coding sequence is TGCGCCAGCAGCTTACCTATCGGCACTGAAGCTTTCTTT. The encoded protein is CASSLPIGTEAFF.

CDR3 residues: CASSTAAGLMNTEAFF. Written as DNA, the CDR3 is TGTGCCAGCAGTACCGCGGCTGGCCTAATGAACACTGAAGCTTTCTTT. The chain carries TRBV6-5 and TRBJ1-1; D is unresolved. This CDR3 is built from 16 residues. Germline CDR1 MNHEY, CDR2 SVGAGI. The V end was cut by 5 bases, the J end by 0 bases, with 16 bases between.

This clonotype was detected many times. V is TRBV5-1 and J is TRBJ2-2; 8 positions agree with TRBD1. This CDR3 has 18 amino acids. The germline V gene has CDR1 SGHRS and CDR2 YFSETQ. J gave up 2 bases and V 4 bases, and 13 bases lay outside the gene matches. The CDR3 here is CASSTGAWDRRNTGELFF. CDR3 DNA: TGCGCCAGCAGCACGGGGGCCTGGGACAGGAGAAACACCGGGGAGCTGTTTTTT.

This clonotype was recorded many times. The V and J genes are TRBV27 and TRBJ2-1; 8 bases agree with TRBD2. Germline-derived CDR1 and CDR2 are MNHEY and SMNVEV (reference sequence). This CDR3 region has 14 residues. V dropped 7 bases and J dropped 4; count of bases not matched to a gene: 6. This chain's CDR3 is CASKEAGDYNEQFF. The CDR3 coding sequence is TGTGCCAGCAAGGAAGCGGGGGATTACAATGAGCAGTTCTTC.

This clonotype was recorded at least ten times. The rearrangement uses TRBV12-3 or TRBV12-4 and TRBJ1-5; TRBD1 aligns across 8 bases. The CDR3 is 16 residues long. Losses at the gene ends were 2 bases for V and 0 bases for J; bases not matched to a gene: 3. CDR3 residues: CASSLRGQDSNQPQHF. In nucleotides, the CDR3 is TGTGCCAGCAGTTTAAGGGGACAGGATAGCAATCAGCCCCAGCATTTT.

This clonotype was found many times. This chain connects TRBV20-1 to TRBJ1-2, with unresolved D. CDR3 length: 13 residues. Germline-derived CDR1 and CDR2 are DFQATT and SNEGSKA (reference sequence). V lost 6 bases to trimming and J lost 2 bases, with 13 bases between them. The CDR3 DNA is TGCAGTGCCCCCAGCTCGGAGAACTATGGCTACACCTTC. It specifies CSAPSSENYGYTF.